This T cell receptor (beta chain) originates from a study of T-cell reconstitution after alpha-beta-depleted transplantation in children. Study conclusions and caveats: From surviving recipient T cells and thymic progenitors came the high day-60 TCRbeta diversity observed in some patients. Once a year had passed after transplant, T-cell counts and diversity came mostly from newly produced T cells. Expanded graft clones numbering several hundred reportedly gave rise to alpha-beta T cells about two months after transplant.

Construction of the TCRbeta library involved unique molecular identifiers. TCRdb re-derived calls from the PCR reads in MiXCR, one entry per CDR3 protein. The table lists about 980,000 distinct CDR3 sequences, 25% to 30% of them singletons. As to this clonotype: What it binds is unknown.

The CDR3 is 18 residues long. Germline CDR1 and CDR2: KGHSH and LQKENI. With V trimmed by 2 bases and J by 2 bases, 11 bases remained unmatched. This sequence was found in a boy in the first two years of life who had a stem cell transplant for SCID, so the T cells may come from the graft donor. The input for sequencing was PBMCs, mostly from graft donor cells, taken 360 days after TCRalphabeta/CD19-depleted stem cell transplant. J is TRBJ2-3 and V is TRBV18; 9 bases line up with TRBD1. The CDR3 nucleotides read TGTGCCAGCTCACCATTGGGACAGGGTCGAGGGCACACAGATACGCAGTATTTT. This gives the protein CASSPLGQGRGHTDTQYF.